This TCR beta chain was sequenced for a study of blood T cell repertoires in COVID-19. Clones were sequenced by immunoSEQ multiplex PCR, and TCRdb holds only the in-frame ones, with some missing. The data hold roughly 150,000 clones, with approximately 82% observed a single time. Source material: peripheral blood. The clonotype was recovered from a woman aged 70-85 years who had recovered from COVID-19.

CDR3 in amino acids: CASSVAPGDTQYF. Here the CDR3 DNA reads TGTGCCAGCAGCGTAGCTCCCGGGGATACGCAGTATTTT. The rearrangement joins TRBV9 to TRBJ2-3; D not resolved. The V gene lost 0 bases and the J gene lost 6 bases, with 8 bases spanning the gap. Germline V CDR1 and CDR2: SGDLS, YYNGEE. This CDR3 is 13 amino acids long.